The 14 T cell receptor beta chains presented below share a single source sample, sequenced in a study of vaccination and CD4 T cells after COVID-19. These receptors' antigens are unknown. With the Oncomine TCR Beta short-read assay, DNA from cultured CD4+ T cells was sequenced. Using its own MiXCR run on the PCR reads, TCRdb lists one record per CDR3 protein. Counted here are 8,000 to 10,000 distinct CDR3 sequences, approximately 31% occurring once; the ten biggest clones make up around 40%. The treatment here: roughly 10-day PBMC culture with coronavirus spike peptide pools or control peptides (ViraFEST assay). Researchers collected the unexposed donor's CD4+ T cells before the COVID-19 pandemic (2011-2018). Sample: CD4+ T cells from blood, cultured in vitro. Every receptor here comes from a human donor in good health.

The chain links TRBV30 to TRBJ1-5; D is perhaps TRBD1 (5 bases). V was clipped by 0 bases and J by 4 bases, with 10 bases between them. Per germline, CDR1 GTSNPN and CDR2 SVGIG (reference sequence). The CDR3 totals 14 residues. The CDR3 nucleotides read TGTGCCTGGAGTGTGTCCACAGGTAATCAGCCCCAGCATTTT. It translates to CAWSVSTGNQPQHF.

This clonotype is labeled as medium-sized. The V and J genes are TRBV27 and TRBJ1-2; TRBD1 agrees at 8 bases. The CDR3 spans 13 residues. V lost 3 bases and J lost 6; bases outside the gene matches: 3. CDR1 and CDR2 (germline): MNHEY, SMNVEV (reference sequence). Written as DNA, the CDR3 is TGTGCCAGCAGTTTGCAGGGGGCCGATGGCTACACCTTC. Translation gives CASSLQGADGYTF.

CDR3 bases: TGTGCCAGCAGTAGGGACAGGAACTATGGCTACACCTTC. Protein product: CASSRDRNYGYTF. This sequence joins TRBV6-1 and TRBJ1-2; 8 nucleotides align to TRBD1. V lost 5 bases, J lost 2 bases, and 1 base stayed unmatched. Germline V gene lookup returns CDR1 MNHNS and CDR2 SASEGT. The CDR3 spans 13 residues.

V and J are TRBV6-1 and TRBJ1-2; weak D call: TRBD1 (6 bases). Trimming shortened V by 3 bases and J by 4 bases, and 6 bases separated the two germline ends. CDR3 length equals 12 residues. Germline values: CDR1 MNHNS, CDR2 SASEGT. CDR3 amino acids: CASSDRGYGYTF. The CDR3 nucleotides are TGTGCCAGCAGTGACAGGGGCTATGGCTACACCTTC.

This clonotype has only a few counts. The chain is built from TRBV7-9 and TRBJ2-5, with a possible D match to TRBD2 (5 bases). In germline, CDR1 is SEHNR, CDR2 FQNEAQ (reference sequence). The CDR3 contains 15 residues. V lost 3 bases and J lost 2, with 13 bases in between. CDR3 nucleotide sequence: TGTGCCAGCAGCTTTATCGTCGGGATACAAGAGACCCAGTACTTC. Encoded protein: CASSFIVGIQETQYF.

This clonotype was seen a handful of times. The chain has TRBV4-1 and TRBJ2-2, with 7 bases fitting TRBD2. This CDR3 is 17 amino acids long. V lost 2 bases and J lost 4; bases outside the gene matches: 10. CDR1 and CDR2 from the germline V gene are MGHRA and YSYEKL. CDR3 DNA: TGCGCCAGCAGCCAACTTGACTTGGGACTATTCACCGGGGAGCTGTTTTTT. Amino acid sequence: CASSQLDLGLFTGELFF.

This clonotype is labeled medium-sized (0.01 to 0.1%). The chain is built from TRBV20-1 and TRBJ1-6; 7 bases align to TRBD1. V lost 3 bases, J lost 13 bases, and 9 bases stayed unmatched. Looked up from germline, CDR1 is DFQATT and CDR2 is SNEGSKA (reference sequence). There are 13 residues in the CDR3. Here the CDR3 reads CSASGTVGLPLHF. CDR3 DNA: TGCAGTGCTAGCGGGACAGTCGGGTTGCCCCTCCACTTT.

Worth noting for this clonotype: One end of the junction is discordant with germline, which a read error may explain. J is TRBJ1-1 and V is TRBV7-8; perhaps TRBD1 as D (5 bases). Per germline, CDR1 SGHVS and CDR2 FQNEAQ. This CDR3 comprises 14 residues. The CDR3 DNA reads as TGTGCCAGCACCTTAGGGGATCCGAACACTGAAGCTTTCTTT. Protein: CASTLGDPNTEAFF.

The J gene is TRBJ2-1, the V gene TRBV6-1; 7 positions agree with TRBD2. Germline V gives CDR1 MNHNS, CDR2 SASEGT. The CDR3 length is 12 residues. V shed 6 bases and J 14 bases; nucleotides not matched to a gene: 10. The CDR3 DNA reads as TGTGCCAGCAGCAACTACGGCGGGGGTGAGTTCTTC. It encodes CASSNYGGGEFF.

The table lists this clonotype with a few counts. The chain combines TRBV30 with TRBJ2-3; unclear D gene. Germline CDR1 is GTSNPN and CDR2 is SVGIG (reference sequence). The CDR3 runs 11 residues. V lost 0 bases to trimming and J lost 6 bases, with 4 bases between them. The CDR3 coding sequence is TGTGCCTGGAGTGTGGGGGATACGCAGTATTTT. Translation gives CAWSVGDTQYF. The whole variable domain, filled in from reference TRBV30 and TRBJ2-3, reads SQTIHQWPATLVQPVGSPLSLECTVEGTSNPNLYWYRQAAGRGLQLLFYSVGIGQISSEVPQNLSASRPQDRQFILSSKKLLLSDSGFYLCAWSVGDTQYFGPGTRLTVL.

This clonotype has a handful of counts. The CDR3 here is CSAMERRTF. The CDR3 DNA is TGCAGTGCAATGGAGCGACGCACCTTC. The chain has TRBV20-1 and TRBJ1-2; unclear D gene. The CDR3 sequence is 9 residues long. Germline CDR1 and CDR2: DFQATT and SNEGSKA (reference sequence). V was cut by 6 bases and J by 13 bases, with 12 bases left in between.

The J gene is TRBJ2-5, the V gene TRBV18; D is unclear. In germline, CDR1 is KGHSH, CDR2 LQKENI. The CDR3 is 12 residues long. V was shortened by 3 bases and J by 2 bases, with 4 bases between the two germline ends. CDR3 sequence: CASSPLQETQYF. CDR3 DNA sequence: TGTGCCAGCTCACCGCTTCAAGAGACCCAGTACTTC.

There are a few counts of this clonotype. V gene TRBV7-9 combines with J gene TRBJ2-7; no firm D call. Germline assignment: CDR1 SEHNR and CDR2 FQNEAQ (reference sequence). V was pared by 0 bases and J by 2 bases, with 8 bases between. The CDR3 totals 14 residues. The CDR3, as DNA: TGTGCCAGCAGCTTAGCGGGGTTGACCTACGAGCAGTACTTC. Its protein product is CASSLAGLTYEQYF.

The rearrangement links TRBV6-1 to TRBJ1-5; no clear D gene. This CDR3 region has 14 residues. Trimming shortened V by 5 bases and J by 3 bases, and 11 bases separated the two germline ends. The germline V gene encodes CDR1 MNHNS and CDR2 SASEGT. The CDR3 DNA reads TGTGCCAGCAGTCGTTCCGTGTTCAATCAGCCCCAGCATTTT. Protein sequence: CASSRSVFNQPQHF.